These T cell receptor beta chains were read from a single sample in a study of blood T cell repertoires in COVID-19. The assay was immunoSEQ multiplex PCR, and TCRdb's table has in-frame clones only and misses some. There are about 400,000 clones in the sample; 88% occur only once, and roughly 2% lies in the top ten. The sequencing sample was made of PBMCs or T cells enriched from blood (not recorded which). These receptors originate from a woman aged 40 to 55 with acute COVID-19. Each CDR3 is given with its conserved first and last residue. D genes are given only for firm matches. Rows may omit the clone size; those that give it use once, few, many or a size class.

>.|.|TRBJ1-2|TRBV18
TGTGCCAGCTCACCTGTATTGGACACAAGCTACACCTTC
CASSPVLDTSYTF
>TRBD1|.|TRBJ2-7|TRBV9
TGTGCCAGCAGCGTGGGGGACAGGGCTTCCTACGAGCAGTACTTC
CASSVGDRASYEQYF
>.|once|TRBJ1-5|TRBV2
TGTGCCAGCATGAAGGGCGGGAGCAATCAGCCCCAGCATTTT
CASMKGGSNQPQHF
>.|.|TRBJ2-1|TRBV9
TGTGCCAGCAGCGTAGCACGGAGCTCCTACAATGAGCAGTTCTTC
CASSVARSSYNEQFF
>.|.|TRBJ1-2|TRBV12-3/TRBV12-4
TGTGCCAGCAGTTTTAAGACAGGCGGCTACACCTTC
CASSFKTGGYTF
>.|few|TRBJ2-7|TRBV3-1/TRBV3-2
TGTGCCAGCAGCCTCTCCTTCTACGAGCAGTACTTC
CASSLSFYEQYF
>.|.|TRBJ2-1|TRBV9
TGTGCCAGCAGCGTCGACAGCAGACTTTACAATGAGCAGTTCTTC
CASSVDSRLYNEQFF
>.|.|TRBJ2-1|TRBV5-1
TGCGCCAGCAGCTCGGGACTGGGGAGTGAGCAGTTCTTC
CASSSGLGSEQFF
>TRBD1|.|TRBJ1-6|TRBV6-5
TGTGCCAGCAGGCCTAGGGACAGCTATAATTCACCCCTCCACTTT
CASRPRDSYNSPLHF
>.|.|TRBJ1-6|TRBV3-1/TRBV3-2
TGTGCCAGCAGCCAAGTCTCGGGGTGGGATTCACCCCTCCACTTT
CASSQVSGWDSPLHF
>.|.|TRBJ1-4|TRBV29-1
TGCAGCGTAATCGACAGACAAGCAACTAATGAAAAACTGTTTTTT
CSVIDRQATNEKLFF
>.|.|TRBJ1-4|TRBV19
TGTGCCAGTAGTATAGAAACAGCCCGATCTAATGAAAAACTGTTTTTT
CASSIETARSNEKLFF
>.|once|TRBJ1-3|TRBV11-2
TGTGCCAGCAGCGCCGGAACACAGGTCACTGGACTATATTTT
CASSAGTQVTGLYF
>.|.|TRBJ2-6|TRBV5-3
TGTGCCAGAAGCTCCCCGTTGGACACGGAATCTGGGGCCAACGTCCTGACTTTC
CARSSPLDTESGANVLTF
>.|.|TRBJ2-2|TRBV25-1
TGTGCCAGCAGTGAACGGGGGGCCACCGGGGAGCTGTTTTTT
CASSERGATGELFF
>TRBD2|.|TRBJ2-1|TRBV11-3
TGTGCCAGCAAATCCGGGACTAGCGGCGGTGATGAGCAGTTCTTC
CASKSGTSGGDEQFF
>TRBD1|.|TRBJ1-2|TRBV7-9
TGTGCCAGCAGCTTAGGACAGGGGGAAGGCTACACCTTC
CASSLGQGEGYTF
>TRBD1|.|TRBJ2-7|TRBV19
TGTGCCAGTAGTAGGGCCTCGGCCGGGACAGGGACCTACGAGCAGTACTTC
CASSRASAGTGTYEQYF
>.|once|TRBJ1-2|TRBV9
TGTGCCAGCAGCCCATATGACAGGAAGGCGTATGGCTACACCTTC
CASSPYDRKAYGYTF
>.|few|TRBJ2-2|TRBV5-4
TGTGCCAGCAGCTTTGCGGAGGCGAACACCGGGGAGCTGTTTTTT
CASSFAEANTGELFF
>.|.|TRBJ1-6|TRBV6-5
TGTGCCAGCAGTCCCAGGGTAGCTGGTTCACCCCTCCACTTT
CASSPRVAGSPLHF
>TRBD1|.|TRBJ1-1|TRBV7-8
TGTGCCAGCAGCGGGAGACAGGGGATGAACACTGAAGCTTTCTTT
CASSGRQGMNTEAFF
>TRBD1|.|TRBJ2-7|TRBV5-1
TGCGCCAGCAGATTACAGGGACAGGGGGGCGAGCAGTACTTC
CASRLQGQGGEQYF
>.|.|TRBJ1-1|TRBV12-3/TRBV12-4
TGTGCCAGCAGTGCCAGGGGAAATACTGAAGCTTTCTTT
CASSARGNTEAFF
>TRBD1|.|TRBJ1-2|TRBV5-4
TGTGCCAGCAGCTTACGGACAGGGGTCGGCTACACCTTC
CASSLRTGVGYTF
>.|.|TRBJ1-2|TRBV19
TGTGCCAGTAGGGAGACGGGAGATAACTATGGCTACACCTTC
CASRETGDNYGYTF
>.|few|TRBJ2-7|TRBV2
TGTGCCAGCATTAAAGACCCAGGTTACGAGCAGTACTTC
CASIKDPGYEQYF
>.|.|TRBJ1-4|TRBV5-1
TGCGCCAGCAGCTTGGAATCGGGGAATGAAAAACTGTTTTTT
CASSLESGNEKLFF
>TRBD1|.|TRBJ1-2|TRBV30
TGTGCCTTGGGACAGGGCTCCACTTATGGCTACACCTTC
CALGQGSTYGYTF
>.|.|TRBJ1-5|TRBV6-9
TGTGCCAGCAGTTCCTCCAGGGCGCAGCCCCAGCATTTT
CASSSSRAQPQHF
>.|.|TRBJ1-4|TRBV3-1/TRBV3-2
TGTGCCAGCAGCCCCAATCCAGGGGCCAACGAAAAACTGTTTTTT
CASSPNPGANEKLFF
>TRBD1|.|TRBJ1-2|TRBV18
TGTGCCAGCTCATCTAAGACAGGGCTGTATGGCTACACCTTC
CASSSKTGLYGYTF
>TRBD1|.|TRBJ1-6|TRBV6-5
TGTGCCAGCAGCCGACAGGGACCAAGTTCACCCCTCCACTTT
CASSRQGPSSPLHF
>.|few|TRBJ2-1|TRBV10-3
TGTGCCATCCGGGTGTCGGGTGAGCAGTTCTTC
CAIRVSGEQFF
>TRBD2|once|TRBJ2-5|TRBV7-9
TGTGCCAGCAGGACCCGGGACTATTTCGGTCCCCAGTACTTC
CASRTRDYFGPQYF
>.|.|TRBJ2-7|TRBV7-5
TGTGCCTTCCTAGGGGTGTACGAGCAGTACTTC
CAFLGVYEQYF
>.|.|TRBJ1-2|TRBV14
TGTGCCAGCAGTCGACAGGAAGGGCACTATGGCTACACCTTC
CASSRQEGHYGYTF
>TRBD1|.|TRBJ1-4|TRBV12-3/TRBV12-4
TGTGCCAGCAGTAAACAGGGGGCGTATGAGATTTTT
CASSKQGAYEIF
>TRBD1|many|TRBJ2-7|TRBV14
TGTGCCAGCAGCCAAGACCCGGGACAGGGTGTTTACGAGCAGTACTTC
CASSQDPGQGVYEQYF
>.|.|TRBJ2-2|TRBV7-9
TGTGCCAGCAGACAGGGACACCGGGGAGCGAACACCGGGGAGCTGTTTTTT
CASRQGHRGANTGELFF
>.|.|TRBJ2-2|TRBV3-1/TRBV3-2
TGTGCCAGCAGCCCCAGGCACACCGGGGAGCTGTTTTTT
CASSPRHTGELFF
>TRBD2|.|TRBJ2-7|TRBV7-9
TGTGCCAGCAGCTTAGGGGACTATGGGATCTACGAGCAGTACTTC
CASSLGDYGIYEQYF
>.|.|TRBJ2-2|TRBV7-2
TGTGCCAGCAGCCCCGACCGCTGGCGGGCCGGGGAGCTGTTTTTT
CASSPDRWRAGELFF
>.|.|TRBJ1-2|TRBV9
TGTGCCAGCAGCGTATCTGGCCCTAGTTATGGCTACACCTTC
CASSVSGPSYGYTF
>TRBD1|.|TRBJ2-2|TRBV4-2
TGTGCCAGCAGCCTATCTCGACAGGGGTCAGGGGAGCTGTTTTTT
CASSLSRQGSGELFF
>.|.|TRBJ2-1|TRBV30
TGTGCCTGGAGCCCTCGTCGGGGTAGCTCCTACAATGAGCAGTTCTTC
CAWSPRRGSSYNEQFF
>.|.|TRBJ1-2|TRBV6-1
TGTGCCAGCAGTGAAGTGATCCCGGAGGGGCGTAACGGCTACACCTTC
CASSEVIPEGRNGYTF
>TRBD2|.|TRBJ2-5|TRBV2
TGTGCCAGCAAGCTAGCGGGGGCCACCCAAGAGACCCAGTACTTC
CASKLAGATQETQYF
>.|.|TRBJ1-1|TRBV25-1
TGTGCCAGCAGTGAATTTGGGGGGGTAGACACTGAAGCTTTCTTT
CASSEFGGVDTEAFF
>TRBD1|once|TRBJ1-2|TRBV27
TGTGCCAGCAGTTGGGACAGGCGGTATGGCTACACCTTC
CASSWDRRYGYTF
>.|.|TRBJ2-1|TRBV24-1
TGTGCCACCAGTGATCCACTAAATGAGCAGTTCTTC
CATSDPLNEQFF
>TRBD2|.|TRBJ2-1|TRBV9
TGTGCCAGCGGGCTAGCGGGTGAGCAGTTCTTC
CASGLAGEQFF
>TRBD2|.|TRBJ2-3|TRBV5-5
TGTGCCAGCAGCTTAAGCGGGGGGAGCACAGATACGCAGTATTTT
CASSLSGGSTDTQYF
>TRBD2|.|TRBJ2-1|TRBV3-1/TRBV3-2
TGTGCCAGCAGCCCTACTAGCGGGGGTCGCTCCTACAATGAGCAGTTCTTC
CASSPTSGGRSYNEQFF
>.|.|TRBJ1-2|TRBV27
TGTGCCAGCAGAATGACAGGCTTTGGCTACACCTTC
CASRMTGFGYTF